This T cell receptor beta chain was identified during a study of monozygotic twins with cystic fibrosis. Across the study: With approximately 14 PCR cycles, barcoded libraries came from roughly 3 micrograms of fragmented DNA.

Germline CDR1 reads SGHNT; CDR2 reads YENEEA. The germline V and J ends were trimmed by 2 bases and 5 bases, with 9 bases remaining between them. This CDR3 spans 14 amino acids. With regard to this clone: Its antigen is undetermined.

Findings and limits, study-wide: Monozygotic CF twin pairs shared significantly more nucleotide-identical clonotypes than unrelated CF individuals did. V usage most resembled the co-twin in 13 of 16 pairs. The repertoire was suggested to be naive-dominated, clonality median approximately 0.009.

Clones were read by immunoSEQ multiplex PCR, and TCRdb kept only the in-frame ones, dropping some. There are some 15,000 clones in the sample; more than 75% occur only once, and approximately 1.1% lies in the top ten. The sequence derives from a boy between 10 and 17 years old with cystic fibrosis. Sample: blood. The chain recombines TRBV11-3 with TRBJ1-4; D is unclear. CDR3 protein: CASSLLPGNEKLFF. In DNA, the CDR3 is TGTGCCAGCAGCTTACTGCCAGGAAATGAAAAACTGTTTTTT.